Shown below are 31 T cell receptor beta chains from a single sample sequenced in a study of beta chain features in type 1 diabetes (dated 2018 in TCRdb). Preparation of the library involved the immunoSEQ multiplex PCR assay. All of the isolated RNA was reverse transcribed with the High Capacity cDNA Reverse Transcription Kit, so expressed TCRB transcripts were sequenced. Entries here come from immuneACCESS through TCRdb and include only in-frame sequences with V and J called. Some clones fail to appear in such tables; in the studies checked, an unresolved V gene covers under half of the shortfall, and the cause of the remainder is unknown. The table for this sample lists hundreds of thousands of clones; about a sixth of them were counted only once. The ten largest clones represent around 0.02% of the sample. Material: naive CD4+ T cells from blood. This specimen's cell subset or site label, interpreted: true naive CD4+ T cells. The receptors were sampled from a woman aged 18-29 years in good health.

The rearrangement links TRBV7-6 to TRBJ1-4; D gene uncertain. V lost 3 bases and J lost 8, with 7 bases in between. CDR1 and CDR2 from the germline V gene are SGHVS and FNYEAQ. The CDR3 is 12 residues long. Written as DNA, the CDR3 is TGTGCCAGCAGCTTGGTAGACGAAAAACTGTTTTTT. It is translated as CASSLVDEKLFF.

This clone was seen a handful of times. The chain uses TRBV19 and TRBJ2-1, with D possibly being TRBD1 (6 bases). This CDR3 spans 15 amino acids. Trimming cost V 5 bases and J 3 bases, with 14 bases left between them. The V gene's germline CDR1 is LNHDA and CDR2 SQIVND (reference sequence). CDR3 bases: TGTGCCAGTAGTTTTAACAGGGCGGGCTACAATGAGCAGTTCTTC. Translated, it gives CASSFNRAGYNEQFF. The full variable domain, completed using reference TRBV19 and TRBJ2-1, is DGGITQSPKYLFRKEGQNVTLSCEQNLNHDAMYWYRQDPGQGLRLIYYSQIVNDFQKGDIAEGYSVSREKKESFPLTVTSAQKNPTAFYLCASSFNRAGYNEQFFGPGTRLTVL.

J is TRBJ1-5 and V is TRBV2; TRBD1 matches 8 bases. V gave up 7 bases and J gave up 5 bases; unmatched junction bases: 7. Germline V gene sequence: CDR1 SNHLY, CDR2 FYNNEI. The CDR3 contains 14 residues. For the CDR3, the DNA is TGTGCCAGCACCAGAGGACAGGGCTATCAGCCCCAGCATTTT. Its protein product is CASTRGQGYQPQHF.

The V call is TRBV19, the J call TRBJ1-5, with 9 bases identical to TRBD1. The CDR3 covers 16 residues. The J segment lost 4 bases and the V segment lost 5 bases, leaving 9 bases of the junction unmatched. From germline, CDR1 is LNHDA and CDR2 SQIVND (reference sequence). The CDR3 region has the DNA TGTGCCAGTAGTCTCGATGGACAGGGGAGGAATCAGCCCCAGCATTTT. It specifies CASSLDGQGRNQPQHF.

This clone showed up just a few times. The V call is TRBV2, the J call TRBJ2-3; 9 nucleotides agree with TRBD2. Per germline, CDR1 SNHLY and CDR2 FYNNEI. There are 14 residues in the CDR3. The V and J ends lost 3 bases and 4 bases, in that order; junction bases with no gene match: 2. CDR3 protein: CASSDTSGSDTQYF. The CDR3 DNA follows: TGTGCCAGCAGTGACACTAGCGGGTCAGATACGCAGTATTTT.

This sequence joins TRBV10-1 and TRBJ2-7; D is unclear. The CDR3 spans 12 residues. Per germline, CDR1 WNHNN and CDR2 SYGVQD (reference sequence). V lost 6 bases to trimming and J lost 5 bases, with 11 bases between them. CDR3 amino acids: CASRYSRNEQYF. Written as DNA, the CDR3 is TGCGCCAGCAGATACAGTCGGAACGAGCAGTACTTC.

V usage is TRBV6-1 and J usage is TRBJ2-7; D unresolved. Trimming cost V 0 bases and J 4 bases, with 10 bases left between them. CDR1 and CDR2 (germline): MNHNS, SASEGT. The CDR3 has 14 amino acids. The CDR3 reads CASSEALTWYEQYF. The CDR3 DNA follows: TGTGCCAGCAGTGAAGCGCTTACCTGGTACGAGCAGTACTTC.

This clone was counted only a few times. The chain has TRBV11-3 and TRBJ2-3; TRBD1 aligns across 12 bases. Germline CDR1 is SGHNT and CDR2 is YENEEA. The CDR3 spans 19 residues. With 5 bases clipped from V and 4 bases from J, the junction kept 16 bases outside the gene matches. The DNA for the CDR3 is TGTGCCAGCAGCCGCGAGATGGGACAGGGGGCCCTGCTGCCAGATACGCAGTATTTT. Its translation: CASSREMGQGALLPDTQYF.

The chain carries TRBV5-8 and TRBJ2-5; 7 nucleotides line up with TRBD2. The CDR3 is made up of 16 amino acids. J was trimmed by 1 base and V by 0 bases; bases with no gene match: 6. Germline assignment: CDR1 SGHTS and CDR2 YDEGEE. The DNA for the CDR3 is TGTGCCAGCAGCTTGGCGGGGCGGGGGTTCCAAGAGACCCAGTACTTC. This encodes CASSLAGRGFQETQYF.

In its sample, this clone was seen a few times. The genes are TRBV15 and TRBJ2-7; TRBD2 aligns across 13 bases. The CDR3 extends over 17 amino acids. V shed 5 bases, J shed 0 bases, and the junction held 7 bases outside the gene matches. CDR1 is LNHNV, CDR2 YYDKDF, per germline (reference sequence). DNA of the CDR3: TGTGCCACCAGCGGGGTAGGACTAGCGGGGGTCTCCTACGAGCAGTACTTC. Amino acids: CATSGVGLAGVSYEQYF.

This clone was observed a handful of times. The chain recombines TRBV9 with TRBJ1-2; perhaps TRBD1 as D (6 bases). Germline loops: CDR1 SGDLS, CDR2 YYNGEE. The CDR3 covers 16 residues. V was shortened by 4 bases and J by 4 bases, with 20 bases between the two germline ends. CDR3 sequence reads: CASSPRGGGNFYGYTF. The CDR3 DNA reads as TGTGCCAGCAGCCCGAGGGGCGGGGGCAACTTCTATGGCTACACCTTC.

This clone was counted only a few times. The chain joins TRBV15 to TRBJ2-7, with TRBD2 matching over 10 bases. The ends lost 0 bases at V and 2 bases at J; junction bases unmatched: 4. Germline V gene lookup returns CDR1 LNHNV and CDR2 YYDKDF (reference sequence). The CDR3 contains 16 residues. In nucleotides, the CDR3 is TGTGCCACCAGCAGAGAACGAGCGGGAGGGCCCTACGAGCAGTACTTC. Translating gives CATSRERAGGPYEQYF.

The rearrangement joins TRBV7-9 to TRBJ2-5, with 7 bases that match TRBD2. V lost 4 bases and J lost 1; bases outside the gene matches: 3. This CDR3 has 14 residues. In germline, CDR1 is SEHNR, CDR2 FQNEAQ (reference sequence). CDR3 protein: CASSSSGTQETQYF. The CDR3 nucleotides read TGTGCCAGCAGCTCCAGCGGGACCCAAGAGACCCAGTACTTC. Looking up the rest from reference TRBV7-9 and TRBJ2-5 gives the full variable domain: DTGVSQNPRHKITKRGQNVTFRCDPISEHNRLYWYRQTLGQGPEFLTYFQNEAQLEKSRLLSDRFSAERPKGSFSTLEIQRTEQGDSAMYLCASSSSGTQETQYFGPGTRLLVL.

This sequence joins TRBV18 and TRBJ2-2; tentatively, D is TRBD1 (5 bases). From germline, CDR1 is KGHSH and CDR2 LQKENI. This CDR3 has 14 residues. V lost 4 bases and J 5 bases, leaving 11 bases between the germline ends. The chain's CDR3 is CASSLHDRTGELFF. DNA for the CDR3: TGTGCCAGCTCACTTCACGACAGAACCGGGGAGCTGTTTTTT.

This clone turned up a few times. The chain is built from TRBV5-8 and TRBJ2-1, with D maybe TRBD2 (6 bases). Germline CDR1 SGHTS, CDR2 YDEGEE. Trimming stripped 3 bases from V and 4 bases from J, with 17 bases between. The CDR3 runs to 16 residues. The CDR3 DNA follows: TGTGCCAGCAGCTCGGAGCCCGGGACTTCGTACAATGAGCAGTTCTTC. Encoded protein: CASSSEPGTSYNEQFF.

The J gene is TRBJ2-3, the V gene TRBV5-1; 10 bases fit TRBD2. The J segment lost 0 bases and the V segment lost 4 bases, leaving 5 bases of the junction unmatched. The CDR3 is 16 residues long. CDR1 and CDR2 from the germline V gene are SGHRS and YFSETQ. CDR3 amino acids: CASSTGTSVSTDTQYF. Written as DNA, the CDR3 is TGCGCCAGCAGCACAGGGACTAGCGTAAGCACAGATACGCAGTATTTT.

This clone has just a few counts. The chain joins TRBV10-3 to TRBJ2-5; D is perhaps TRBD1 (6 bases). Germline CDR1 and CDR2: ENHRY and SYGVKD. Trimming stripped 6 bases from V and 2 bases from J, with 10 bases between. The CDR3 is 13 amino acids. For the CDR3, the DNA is TGTGCCATCAGGCCCCAGGGGCAAGAGACCCAGTACTTC. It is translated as CAIRPQGQETQYF.

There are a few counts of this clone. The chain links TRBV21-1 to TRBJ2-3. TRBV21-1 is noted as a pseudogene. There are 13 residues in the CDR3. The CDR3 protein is CASSNKVPDTQYF. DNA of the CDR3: TGTGCCAGCAGCAATAAGGTGCCAGATACGCAGTATTTT.

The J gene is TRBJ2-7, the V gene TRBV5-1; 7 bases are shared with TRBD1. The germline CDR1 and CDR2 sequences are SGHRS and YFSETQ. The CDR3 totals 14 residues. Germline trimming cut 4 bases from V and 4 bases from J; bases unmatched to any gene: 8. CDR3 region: CASSRDRESYEQYF. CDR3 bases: TGCGCCAGCAGCCGCGACAGGGAGAGTTACGAGCAGTACTTC.

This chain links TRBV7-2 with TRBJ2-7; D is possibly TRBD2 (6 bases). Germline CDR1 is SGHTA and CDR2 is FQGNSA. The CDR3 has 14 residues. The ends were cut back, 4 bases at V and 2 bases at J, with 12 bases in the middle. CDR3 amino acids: CASSSGGVPYEQYF. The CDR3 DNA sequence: TGTGCCAGCAGCTCAGGCGGGGTCCCCTACGAGCAGTACTTC.

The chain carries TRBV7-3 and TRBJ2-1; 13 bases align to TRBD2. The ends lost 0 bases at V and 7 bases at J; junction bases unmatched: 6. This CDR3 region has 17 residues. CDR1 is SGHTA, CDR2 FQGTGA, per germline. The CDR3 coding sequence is TGTGCCAGCAGCTTAACGAGGACTAGCGGGAGCCTGAATGAGCAGTTCTTC. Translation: CASSLTRTSGSLNEQFF.

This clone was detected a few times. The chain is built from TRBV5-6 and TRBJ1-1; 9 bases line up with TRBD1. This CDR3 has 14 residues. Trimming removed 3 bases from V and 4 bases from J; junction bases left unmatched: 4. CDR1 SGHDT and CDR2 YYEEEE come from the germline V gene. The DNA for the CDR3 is TGTGCCAGCAGCTGGGACAGGGTAACCACTGAAGCTTTCTTT. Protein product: CASSWDRVTTEAFF.

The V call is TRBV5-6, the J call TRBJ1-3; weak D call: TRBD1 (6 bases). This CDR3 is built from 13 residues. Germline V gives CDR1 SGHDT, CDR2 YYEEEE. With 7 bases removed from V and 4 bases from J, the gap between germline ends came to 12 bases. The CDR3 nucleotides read TGTGCCAGCGGATACGGGGGCGGAAACACCATATATTTT. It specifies CASGYGGGNTIYF.

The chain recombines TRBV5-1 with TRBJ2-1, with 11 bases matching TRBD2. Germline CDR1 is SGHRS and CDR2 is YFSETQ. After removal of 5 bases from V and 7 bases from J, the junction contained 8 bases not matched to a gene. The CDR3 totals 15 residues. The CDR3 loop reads CASRPGTSGRNEQFF. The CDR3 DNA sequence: TGCGCCAGCAGGCCCGGGACTAGCGGCCGGAATGAGCAGTTCTTC.

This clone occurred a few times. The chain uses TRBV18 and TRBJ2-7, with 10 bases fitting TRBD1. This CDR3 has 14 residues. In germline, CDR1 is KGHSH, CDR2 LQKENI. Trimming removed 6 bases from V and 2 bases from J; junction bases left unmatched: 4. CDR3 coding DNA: TGTGCCAGCTCGAGCGGACAGGGGGCCTACGAGCAGTACTTC. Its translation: CASSSGQGAYEQYF.

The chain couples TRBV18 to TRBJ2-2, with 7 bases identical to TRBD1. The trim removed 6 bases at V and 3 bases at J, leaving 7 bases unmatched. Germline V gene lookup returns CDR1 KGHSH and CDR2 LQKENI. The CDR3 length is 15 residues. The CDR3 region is CASSHTGQYTGELFF. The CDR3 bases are TGTGCCAGCTCTCATACGGGACAGTACACCGGGGAGCTGTTTTTT.

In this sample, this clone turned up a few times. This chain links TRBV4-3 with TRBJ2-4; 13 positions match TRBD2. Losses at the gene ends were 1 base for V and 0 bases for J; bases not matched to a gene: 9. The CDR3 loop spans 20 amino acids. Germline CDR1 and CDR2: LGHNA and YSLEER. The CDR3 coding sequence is TGCGCCAGCAGCCAAGGACTAGCGGGAGGTCGGTCCTTAGCCAAAAACATTCAGTACTTC. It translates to CASSQGLAGGRSLAKNIQYF.

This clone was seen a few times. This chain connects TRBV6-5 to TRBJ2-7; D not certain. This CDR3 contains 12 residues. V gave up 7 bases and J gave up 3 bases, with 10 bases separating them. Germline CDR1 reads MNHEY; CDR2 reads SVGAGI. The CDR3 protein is CASMARNYEQYF. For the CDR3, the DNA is TGTGCCAGCATGGCTAGGAACTACGAGCAGTACTTC.

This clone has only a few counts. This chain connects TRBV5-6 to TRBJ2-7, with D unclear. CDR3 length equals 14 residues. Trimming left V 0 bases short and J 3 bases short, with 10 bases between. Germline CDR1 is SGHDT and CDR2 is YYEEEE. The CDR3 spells CASSLAVGRYEQYF. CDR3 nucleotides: TGTGCCAGCAGCTTGGCCGTAGGACGCTACGAGCAGTACTTC.

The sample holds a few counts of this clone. The CDR3 DNA reads as TGTGCCATCAGTGTGTCTAGCGGGGGGTTAGGGGAGCAGTTCTTC. This codes for CAISVSSGGLGEQFF. The chain carries TRBV10-3 and TRBJ2-1, with TRBD2 identical over 11 bases. CDR1 and CDR2 (germline): ENHRY, SYGVKD. CDR3 length equals 15 residues. Unmatched junction bases numbered 9, after V lost 4 bases and J lost 10 bases.

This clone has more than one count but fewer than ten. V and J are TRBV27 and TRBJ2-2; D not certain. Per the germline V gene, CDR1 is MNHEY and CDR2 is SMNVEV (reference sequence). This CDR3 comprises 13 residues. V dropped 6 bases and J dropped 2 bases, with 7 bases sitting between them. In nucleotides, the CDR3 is TGTGCCAGCAGAAGTTCCAACACCGGGGAGCTGTTTTTT. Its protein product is CASRSSNTGELFF.